The entry below describes one T cell receptor (beta chain). The antigen remains undetermined. This entry belongs to a study of post-analysis software for immune sequencing data. Turning to the study itself: Recorded disease courses covered relapsing-remitting, secondary progressive and progressive-relapsing multiple sclerosis. Some patients had no subtype annotation. General study points: Batch-matched samples strongly co-clustered by F measure. Five or six TRBV segments appeared more often in patients than in controls, and TRBV5-6, TRBV5-1 and TRBV20-1 were among these. Normalized Chao1 diversity was significantly reduced in patients versus controls.

cDNA libraries of TCR beta carried unique molecular identifiers. T cells numbering roughly 0.9 to 10 million yielded cDNA molecules that totaled about 500,000. A single record per CDR3 protein comes from TCRdb applying MiXCR to the PCR reads. The table has about 770,000 distinct CDR3 sequences, roughly 50% seen once; the top ten hold over 4.5%. This CDR3 has 15 amino acids. V trimming: 8 bases; J trimming: 4 bases; junction bases outside the gene matches: 11. Germline V CDR1 and CDR2: DFQATT, SNEGSKA (reference sequence). The origin of this receptor is a girl aged 10 to 17 with multiple sclerosis. The rearrangement uses TRBV20-1 and TRBJ2-1, with 10 positions matching TRBD2. Sequencing used blood. CDR3 loop: CSPQALAGEYNEQFF. In DNA, the CDR3 is TGCAGTCCACAGGCCCTAGCGGGGGAATACAATGAGCAGTTCTTC.